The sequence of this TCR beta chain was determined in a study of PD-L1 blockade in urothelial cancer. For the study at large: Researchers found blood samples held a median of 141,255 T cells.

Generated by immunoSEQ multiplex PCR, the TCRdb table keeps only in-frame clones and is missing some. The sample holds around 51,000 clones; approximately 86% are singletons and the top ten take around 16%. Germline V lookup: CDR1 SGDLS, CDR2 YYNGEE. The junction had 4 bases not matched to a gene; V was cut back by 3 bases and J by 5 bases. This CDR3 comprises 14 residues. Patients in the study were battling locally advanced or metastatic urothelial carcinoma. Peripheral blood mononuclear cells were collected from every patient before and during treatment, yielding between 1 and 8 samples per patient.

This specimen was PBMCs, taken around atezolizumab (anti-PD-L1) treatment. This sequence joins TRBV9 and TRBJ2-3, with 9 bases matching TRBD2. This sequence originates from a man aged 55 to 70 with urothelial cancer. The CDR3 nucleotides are TGTGCCAGCAGCGGCCGGACTAGCGTAGATACGCAGTATTTT. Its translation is CASSGRTSVDTQYF.